The T cell receptor (beta chain) under discussion was sequenced for a study of T-cell reconstitution after alpha-beta-depleted transplantation in children. The length of the CDR3 is 12 residues. Trimming took off 5 bases at V and 5 bases at J, with 7 bases between the two ends. Germline CDR1 reads ENHRY; CDR2 reads SYGVKD. Findings and limits, study-wide: Several patients had high TCRbeta diversity at day 60; it came from surviving recipient T cells and thymic progenitors. The authors attributed T-cell counts and diversity one year after transplant mostly to newly produced T cells. Reportedly, roughly two months post-transplant, alpha-beta T cells arose from several hundred expanded graft clones.

This clonotype was observed many times. The antigen remains undetermined. The authors prepared the TCRbeta library with unique molecular identifiers. TCRdb passed the PCR reads through MiXCR, listing each CDR3 protein once. The data show around 300,000 distinct CDR3 sequences, with about 9.5% seen just once and approximately 7.6% held by the top ten. This sequence was found in a boy under three years old with acute myeloid leukemia, due to receive a stem cell transplant. The chain couples TRBV10-3 to TRBJ2-1, with D hard to call. The sequencing here drew on PBMCs, taken before TCRalphabeta/CD19-depleted stem cell transplant. CDR3 DNA sequence: TGTGCCATCAGTACTCTGGACAATGAGCAGTTCTTC. Protein product: CAISTLDNEQFF.